The T cell receptor beta chain described here comes from a study of cytomegalovirus exposure and HLA in healthy donors. The study, taken as a whole, reports: The study dropped some indistinguishable V segments, TRBV6-2 and TRBV6-3 among them. Productive rates of about 87% or about 30% were seen for most TCR beta V segments in an earlier analysis. Rarity marked most TCR sequences, yet some public TCRs occurred in many donors.

The study ran its PCR with 60 Vbeta and 13 Jbeta primers. Source study methods: As a later analysis found, there were roughly 80 million unique TCR beta chains, of which roughly 11 million were shared. The protocol was immunoSEQ multiplex PCR, while the TCRdb copy is restricted to in-frame clones and leaves out a portion. Clone size and the V and J calls come from that table; the DNA yielded D and trimming. This table has 250,000 to 350,000 clones, about 80% appearing once. Remarks on this clone: Its cognate antigen is unknown.

The CDR3 is 17 residues long. V lost 4 bases and J lost 0, with 15 bases in between. Germline CDR1 MNHEY, CDR2 SMNVEV (reference sequence). The gene calls are TRBV27 and TRBJ1-4; D is unclear. Material: PBMCs. The sequence was obtained from a girl under 10 years old in good health and CMV-seronegative. Here the CDR3 reads CASSSAPQEATNEKLFF. The CDR3 bases are TGTGCCAGCAGTTCAGCCCCCCAGGAAGCAACTAATGAAAAACTGTTTTTT.